The entry below describes one T cell receptor (beta chain). This sample is drawn from a study of blood T cell repertoires in COVID-19. The wider study: Italy, Spain and the United States were the sources of the convalescent and acute COVID-19 samples. Sample material is recorded as cDNA or gDNA derived from T cells, B-cell-depleted T cells, or PBMCs.

The V gene end was trimmed by 3 bases and the J gene end by 5 bases; junction bases not matched to a gene: 10. The CDR3 runs 16 residues. Germline lookup yields CDR1 GTSNPN and CDR2 SVGIG (reference sequence). In the authors' methods: Nucleated cell counts were estimated from reference gene primer amplification. Measured with immunoSEQ multiplex PCR; TCRdb has only the in-frame clones, and not every one. That table is the source of V, J and clone size, and D and trimming were worked out from the DNA. The sample carries more than 95,000 clones, around 88% recorded once. The J gene is TRBJ2-5, the V gene TRBV30; 12 positions agree with TRBD1. This TCR derives from a man aged 80 or over with active or convalescent COVID-19. Sequencing was carried out using peripheral blood. CDR3 nucleotide sequence: TGTGCCTGGAGCGGCTCCGGGACAGGGGGCGGTGAGACCCAGTACTTC. Translating it yields CAWSGSGTGGGETQYF.